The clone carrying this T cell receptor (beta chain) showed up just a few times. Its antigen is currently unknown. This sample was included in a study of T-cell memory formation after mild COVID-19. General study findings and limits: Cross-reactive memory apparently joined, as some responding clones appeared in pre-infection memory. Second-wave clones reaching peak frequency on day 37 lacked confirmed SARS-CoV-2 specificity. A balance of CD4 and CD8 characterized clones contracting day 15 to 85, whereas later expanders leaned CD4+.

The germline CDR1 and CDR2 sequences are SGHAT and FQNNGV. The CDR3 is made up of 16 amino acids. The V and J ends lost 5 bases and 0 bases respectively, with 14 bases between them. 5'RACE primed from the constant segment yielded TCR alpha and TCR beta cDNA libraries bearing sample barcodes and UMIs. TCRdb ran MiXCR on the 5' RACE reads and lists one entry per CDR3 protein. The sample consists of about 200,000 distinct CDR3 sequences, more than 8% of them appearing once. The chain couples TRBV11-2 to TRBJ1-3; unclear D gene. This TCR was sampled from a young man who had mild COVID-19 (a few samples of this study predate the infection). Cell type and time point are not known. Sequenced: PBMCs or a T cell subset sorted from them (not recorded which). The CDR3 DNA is TGTGCCAGCAGCCAAGGGTCGCTAGTCTCTGGAAACACCATATATTTT. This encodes CASSQGSLVSGNTIYF.